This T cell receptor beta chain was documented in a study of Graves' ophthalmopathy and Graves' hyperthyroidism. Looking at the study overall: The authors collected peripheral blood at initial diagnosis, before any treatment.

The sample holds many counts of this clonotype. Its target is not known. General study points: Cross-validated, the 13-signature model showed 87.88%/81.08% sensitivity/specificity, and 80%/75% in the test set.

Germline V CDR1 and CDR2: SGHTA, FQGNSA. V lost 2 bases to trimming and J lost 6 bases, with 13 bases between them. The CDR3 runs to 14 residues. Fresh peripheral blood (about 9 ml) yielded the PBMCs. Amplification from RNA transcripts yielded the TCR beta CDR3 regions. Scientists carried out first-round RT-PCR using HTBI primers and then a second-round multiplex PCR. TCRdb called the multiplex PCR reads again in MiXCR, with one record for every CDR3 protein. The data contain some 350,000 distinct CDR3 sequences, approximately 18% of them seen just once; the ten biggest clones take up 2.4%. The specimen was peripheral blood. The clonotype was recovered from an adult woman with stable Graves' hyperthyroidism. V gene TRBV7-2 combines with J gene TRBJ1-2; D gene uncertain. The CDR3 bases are TGTGCCAGCAGCTTAAGTTCGGGGATTAATGGCTACACCTTC. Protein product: CASSLSSGINGYTF. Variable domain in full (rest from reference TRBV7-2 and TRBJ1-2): GAGVSQSPSNKVTEKGKDVELRCDPISGHTALYWYRQSLGQGLEFLIYFQGNSAPDKSGLPSDRFSAERTGGSVSTLTIQRTQQEDSAVYLCASSLSSGINGYTFGSGTRLTVV.